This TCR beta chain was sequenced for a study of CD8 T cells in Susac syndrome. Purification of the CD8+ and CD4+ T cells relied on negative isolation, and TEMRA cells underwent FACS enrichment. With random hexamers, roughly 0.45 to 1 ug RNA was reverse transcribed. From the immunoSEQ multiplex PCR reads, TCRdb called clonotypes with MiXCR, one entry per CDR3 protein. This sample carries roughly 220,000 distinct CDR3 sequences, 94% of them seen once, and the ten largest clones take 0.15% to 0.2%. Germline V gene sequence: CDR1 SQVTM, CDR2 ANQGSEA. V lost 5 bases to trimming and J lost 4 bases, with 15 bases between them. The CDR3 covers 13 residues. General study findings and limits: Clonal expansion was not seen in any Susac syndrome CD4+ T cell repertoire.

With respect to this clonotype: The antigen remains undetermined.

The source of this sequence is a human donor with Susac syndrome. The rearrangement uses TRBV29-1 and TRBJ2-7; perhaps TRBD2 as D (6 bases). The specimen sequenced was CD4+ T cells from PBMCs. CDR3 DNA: TGCAGCGTTCGACCGGGACTCCTTTACGAGCAGTACTTC. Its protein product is CSVRPGLLYEQYF.